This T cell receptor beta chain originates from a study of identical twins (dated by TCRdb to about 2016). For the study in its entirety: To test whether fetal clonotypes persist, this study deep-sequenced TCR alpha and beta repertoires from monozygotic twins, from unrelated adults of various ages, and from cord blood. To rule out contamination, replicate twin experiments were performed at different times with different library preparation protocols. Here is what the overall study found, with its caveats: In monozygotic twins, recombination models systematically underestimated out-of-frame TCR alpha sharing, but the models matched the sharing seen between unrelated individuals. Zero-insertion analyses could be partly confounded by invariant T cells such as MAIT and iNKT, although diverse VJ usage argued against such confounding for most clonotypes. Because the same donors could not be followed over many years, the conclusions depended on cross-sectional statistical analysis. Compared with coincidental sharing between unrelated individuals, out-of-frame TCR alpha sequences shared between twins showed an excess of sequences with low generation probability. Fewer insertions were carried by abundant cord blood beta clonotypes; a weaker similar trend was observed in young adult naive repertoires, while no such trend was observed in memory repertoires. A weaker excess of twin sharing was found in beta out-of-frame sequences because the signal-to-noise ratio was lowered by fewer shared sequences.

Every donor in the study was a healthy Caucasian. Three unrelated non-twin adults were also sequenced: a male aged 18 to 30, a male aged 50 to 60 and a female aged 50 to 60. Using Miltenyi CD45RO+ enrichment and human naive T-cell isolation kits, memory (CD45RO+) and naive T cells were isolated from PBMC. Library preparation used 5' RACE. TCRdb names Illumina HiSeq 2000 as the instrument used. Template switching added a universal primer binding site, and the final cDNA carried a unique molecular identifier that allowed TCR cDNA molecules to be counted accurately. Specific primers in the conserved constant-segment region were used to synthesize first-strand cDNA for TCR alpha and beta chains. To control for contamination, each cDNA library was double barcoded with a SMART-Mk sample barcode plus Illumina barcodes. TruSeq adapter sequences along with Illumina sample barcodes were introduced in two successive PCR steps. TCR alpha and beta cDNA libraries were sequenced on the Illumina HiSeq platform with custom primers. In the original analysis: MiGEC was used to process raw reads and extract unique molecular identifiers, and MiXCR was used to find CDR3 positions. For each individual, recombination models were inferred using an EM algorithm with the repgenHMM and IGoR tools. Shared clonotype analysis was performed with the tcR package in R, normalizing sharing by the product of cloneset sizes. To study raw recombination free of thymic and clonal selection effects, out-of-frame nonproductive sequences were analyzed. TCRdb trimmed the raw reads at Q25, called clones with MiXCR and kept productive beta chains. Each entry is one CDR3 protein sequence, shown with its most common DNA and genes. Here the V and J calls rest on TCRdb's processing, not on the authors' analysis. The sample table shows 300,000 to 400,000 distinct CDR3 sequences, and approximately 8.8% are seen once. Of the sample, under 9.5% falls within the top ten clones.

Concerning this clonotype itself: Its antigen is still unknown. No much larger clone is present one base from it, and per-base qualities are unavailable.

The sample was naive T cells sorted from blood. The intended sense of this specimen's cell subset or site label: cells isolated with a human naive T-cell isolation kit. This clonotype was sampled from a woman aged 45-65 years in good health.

The DNA reads as follows: TGCGCCAGCAGCTCGACAGCAACTAACAATGAGCAGTTCTTC. Its protein reads: CASSSTATNNEQFF. The chain was built from TRBV5-1 and TRBJ2-1; D gene: possibly TRBD1, on 5 matching bases. Between the V and J ends, shortened by 3 bases and 5 bases respectively, the junction contains 12 bases. The CDR3 runs 14 residues from the cysteine to the phenylalanine. Kept here is only the CDR3 DNA, which spans 42 bases and is read in frame from base 1. In the germline V gene, CDR1 corresponds to SGHRS and CDR2 to YFSETQ.